This passage covers 19 T cell receptor beta chains from one sample sequenced in a study of T cells in Graves' hyperthyroidism and ophthalmopathy. TCR beta CDR3 regions were amplified from RNA transcripts. First-round RT-PCR of the TCR CDR3 relied on the HTBI primer set. TCRdb passed the multiplex PCR reads through MiXCR, listing each CDR3 protein once. The data show a few hundred thousand distinct CDR3 sequences, 15% to 18% seen once. Material for sequencing was blood. These receptors were obtained from a woman younger than 45 with Graves' hyperthyroidism.

This clonotype was counted only a few times. The V gene is TRBV27, the J gene TRBJ1-3; a weak D match, TRBD1 (5 bases). This CDR3 has 15 residues. The germline gives CDR1 MNHEY, CDR2 SMNVEV (reference sequence). V gave up 2 bases and J gave up 0 bases, with 8 bases separating them. The CDR3 here is CASSLGADSGNTIYF. The CDR3 bases are TGTGCCAGCAGTTTAGGGGCCGACTCTGGAAACACCATATATTTT.

There are many counts of this clonotype. V is TRBV28 and J is TRBJ2-3; 7 bases map to TRBD2. Germline V lookup: CDR1 MDHEN, CDR2 SYDVKM. This CDR3 is built from 17 residues. The V gene end was trimmed by 4 bases and the J gene end by 6 bases; junction bases not matched to a gene: 16. Here the CDR3 reads CASSSPAVAGRLDTQYF. The DNA of the CDR3 is TGTGCCAGCAGTTCACCTGCCGTAGCGGGTCGGCTCGATACGCAGTATTTT. Combining the CDR3 with reference TRBV28 and TRBJ2-3 gives the whole variable domain DVKVTQSSRYLVKRTGEKVFLECVQDMDHENMFWYRQDPGLGLRLIYFSYDVKMKEKGDIPEGYSVSREKKERFSLILESASTNQTSMYLCASSSPAVAGRLDTQYFGPGTRLTVL.

This clonotype has more than one count but fewer than ten. The chain uses TRBV27 and TRBJ1-1, with D uncertain. Looked up from germline, CDR1 is MNHEY and CDR2 is SMNVEV (reference sequence). The CDR3 spans 14 residues. V lost 2 bases and J 1 base, leaving 8 bases between the germline ends. CDR3 in DNA: TGTGCCAGCAGTTTAAACGTAAAGAACACTGAAGCTTTCTTT. This encodes CASSLNVKNTEAFF.

This clonotype was recorded at least ten times. The chain couples TRBV11-3 to TRBJ2-1, with TRBD2 identical over 9 bases. V trimming: 3 bases; J trimming: 6 bases; junction bases outside the gene matches: 9. The V gene's germline CDR1 is SGHNT and CDR2 YENEEA. The CDR3 has 16 residues. CDR3 loop: CASSFRVAGAVNEQFF. The DNA of the CDR3 is TGTGCCAGCAGCTTCAGGGTAGCGGGAGCTGTCAATGAGCAGTTCTTC.

V gene TRBV20-1 combines with J gene TRBJ2-1; 10 positions match TRBD2. V gave up 5 bases and J gave up 6 bases; unmatched junction bases: 7. This CDR3 region has 14 residues. Germline V gene lookup returns CDR1 DFQATT and CDR2 SNEGSKA (reference sequence). This CDR3 is CSAAKGLALNEQFF. DNA of the CDR3: TGCAGTGCTGCTAAGGGACTAGCGCTCAATGAGCAGTTCTTC.

This clonotype occurred many times. The chain links TRBV13 to TRBJ2-1, with a possible D match to TRBD2 (6 bases). The germline gives CDR1 PRHDT, CDR2 FYEKMQ (reference sequence). The V and J ends lost 2 bases and 3 bases respectively, with 11 bases between them. The CDR3 sequence is 15 residues long. The CDR3 bases are TGTGCCAGCAGCTTACGAGCGGGCATCTACAATGAGCAGTTCTTC. Amino acids: CASSLRAGIYNEQFF.

At least ten counts were recorded for this clonotype. The chain joins TRBV11-1 to TRBJ1-5; TRBD1 might be the D (6 bases). Germline V CDR1 and CDR2: SGHAT, FQDESV (reference sequence). Trimming left V 5 bases short and J 4 bases short, with 9 bases between. The CDR3 is 13 residues long. CDR3 residues: CASSEDRNQPQHF. CDR3 bases: TGTGCCAGCAGCGAGGACAGAAATCAGCCCCAGCATTTT.

This chain uses TRBV4-1 with TRBJ2-5; D possibly corresponds to TRBD1 (5 bases). The CDR3 length is 14 residues. Looked up from germline, CDR1 is MGHRA and CDR2 is YSYEKL. Trimming left V 4 bases short and J 0 bases short, with 9 bases between. In DNA form, the CDR3 reads TGCGCCAGCAGCCTGGGCAGGGACCAAGAGACCCAGTACTTC. It specifies CASSLGRDQETQYF.

This clonotype was observed a few times. This sequence joins TRBV18 and TRBJ2-2; D unclear. CDR3 length equals 16 residues. Germline V gives CDR1 KGHSH, CDR2 LQKENI. V lost 4 bases and J lost 0, with 12 bases in between. The CDR3 region has the DNA TGTGCCAGCTCACTGTTGGACGGGCCGAACACCGGGGAGCTGTTTTTT. Its translation: CASSLLDGPNTGELFF.

There are a few counts of this clonotype. The rearrangement uses TRBV5-1 and TRBJ2-2; either TRBD1 or TRBD2 may supply D (5 bases each). V shed 0 bases and J shed 6 bases, with 9 bases lying between them. Germline V CDR1 and CDR2: SGHRS, YFSETQ. The CDR3 has 14 amino acids. The CDR3 DNA is TGCGCCAGCAGCTTGGTCGGGGCCCCCGGGGAGCTGTTTTTT. It encodes CASSLVGAPGELFF. Based on the CDR3 plus reference TRBV5-1 and TRBJ2-2, the full variable domain is KAGVTQTPRYLIKTRGQQVTLSCSPISGHRSVSWYQQTPGQGLQFLFEYFSETQRNKGNFPGRFSGRQFSNSRSEMNVSTLELGDSALYLCASSLVGAPGELFFGEGSRLTVL.

This clonotype was picked up many times. This CDR3 is CASSVGDRVNEQFF. For the CDR3, the DNA is TGTGCCAGCAGTGTTGGGGACAGGGTCAATGAGCAGTTCTTC. The rearrangement links TRBV6-1 to TRBJ2-1, with 9 bases fitting TRBD1. The CDR3 loop spans 14 amino acids. J was trimmed by 6 bases and V by 4 bases; bases with no gene match: 4. The V gene's germline CDR1 is MNHNS and CDR2 SASEGT.

The table lists this clonotype with many counts. The chain couples TRBV6-5 to TRBJ2-7; a weak D match, TRBD2 (6 bases). CDR1 is MNHEY and CDR2 is SVGAGI in the germline V gene. The CDR3 consists of 14 residues. V was trimmed by 0 bases and J by 5 bases, leaving 11 bases between them. The CDR3 spells CASSYSAGSHEQYF. DNA of the CDR3: TGTGCCAGCAGTTACTCTGCGGGATCCCACGAGCAGTACTTC.

The chain carries TRBV5-6 and TRBJ2-1; 7 bases match TRBD2. Germline trimming cut 2 bases from V and 4 bases from J; bases unmatched to any gene: 6. The CDR3 spans 15 residues. Germline values: CDR1 SGHDT, CDR2 YYEEEE. For the CDR3, the DNA is TGTGCCAGCAGCTTTCGGCGGGAGTATTACAATGAGCAGTTCTTC. Its translation is CASSFRREYYNEQFF.

V and J are TRBV27 and TRBJ2-5, with TRBD2 matching over 10 bases. The CDR3 length is 15 residues. Unmatched junction bases numbered 9, after V lost 4 bases and J lost 7 bases. The germline V gene has CDR1 MNHEY and CDR2 SMNVEV (reference sequence). In DNA, the CDR3 is TGTGCCAGCAGTTCTGGGACTAGCGCCCGGGGGACCCAGTACTTC. The encoded protein is CASSSGTSARGTQYF.

This clonotype showed up many times. This rearrangement joins TRBV12-3 or TRBV12-4 to TRBJ1-2; D is ambiguous. V dropped 5 bases and J dropped 4 bases, with 11 bases sitting between them. The length of the CDR3 is 13 residues. The CDR3 sequence is CASSTQVGYGYTF. The CDR3 nucleotides read TGTGCCAGCAGTACCCAGGTTGGCTATGGCTACACCTTC.

DNA for the CDR3: TGTGCCAGCAGCTTAGGCCCGGGGCTCGAGCAGTACTTC. This encodes CASSLGPGLEQYF. The chain carries TRBV7-2 and TRBJ2-7; the D gene could be TRBD1 or TRBD2 (5 bases each). Germline CDR1 is SGHTA and CDR2 is FQGNSA. CDR3 length: 13 residues. V lost 1 base, J lost 6 bases, and 10 bases lay in between.

The chain is built from TRBV19 and TRBJ2-2, with D uncertain. CDR1 is LNHDA and CDR2 is SQIVND in the germline V gene (reference sequence). The CDR3 is 15 residues long. V was clipped by 6 bases and J by 3 bases, with 14 bases between them. The CDR3, as DNA: TGTGCCAGTAGGCCGGCCATGGGGTACACCGGGGAGCTGTTTTTT. Translating it yields CASRPAMGYTGELFF.

This clonotype turned up a few times. One base away lies a much larger clone, so this may be a sequencing read error. The J gene is TRBJ2-7, the V gene TRBV27, with 8 bases identical to TRBD2. The ends lost 3 bases at V and 1 base at J; junction bases unmatched: 5. Germline values: CDR1 MNHEY, CDR2 SMNVEV (reference sequence). The CDR3 totals 15 residues. For the CDR3, the DNA is TGTGCCAGCAGTTTTTTAACGGGAGGGTCCTACGAGCAGTACTTC. Encoded protein: CASSFLTGGSYEQYF.

In this sample, this clonotype turned up once. A read error may explain this, as a much larger clone is one base away. The gene calls are TRBV15 and TRBJ2-7; either TRBD1 or TRBD2 may supply D (5 bases each). The J call is in doubt because the DNA end fits TRBJ2-1 better. CDR3 length: 15 amino acids. Germline lookup yields CDR1 LNHNV and CDR2 YYDKDF (reference sequence). The CDR3 region is CATSRDGASSYEQFF. DNA for the CDR3: TGTGCCACCAGCAGAGACGGGGCAAGCTCCTACGAGCAGTTCTTC.